This TCR beta chain appears in the sequencing data of a study of blood T cells in healthy people across ages. Study-level information: Using template switching, researchers captured about one barcoded beta molecule for each two T cells.

Next came a second PCR, run for about 7 to 12 cycles, which used a sample-barcoded 5' primer along with a J-beta primer mix. TCRdb itself ran the 5' RACE reads through MiXCR, one entry per CDR3 protein. The sample includes approximately 780,000 distinct CDR3 sequences, roughly 26% of them seen just once. Donor samples were obtained from healthy Caucasian individuals from Russia, aged about 6 to 90. A note on this clonotype: The antigen is undetermined.

Trimming removed 4 bases from V and 6 bases from J; junction bases left unmatched: 7. CDR3 length equals 14 residues. Germline CDR1 is DFQATT and CDR2 is SNEGSKA (reference sequence). Notes on the study in general: Comparison with aged donors showed that long-lived donors had more naive CD4+ cells and higher diversity.

This same sample was also taken into another study, of T cells of mothers and their children.

This TCR was recovered from a boy younger than 18 in good health. The chain has TRBV20-1 and TRBJ2-1, with 9 bases matching TRBD2. Sequencing was carried out using blood. CDR3: CSATQGLAGNEQFF. DNA of the CDR3: TGCAGTGCTACCCAGGGACTAGCCGGCAATGAGCAGTTCTTC.